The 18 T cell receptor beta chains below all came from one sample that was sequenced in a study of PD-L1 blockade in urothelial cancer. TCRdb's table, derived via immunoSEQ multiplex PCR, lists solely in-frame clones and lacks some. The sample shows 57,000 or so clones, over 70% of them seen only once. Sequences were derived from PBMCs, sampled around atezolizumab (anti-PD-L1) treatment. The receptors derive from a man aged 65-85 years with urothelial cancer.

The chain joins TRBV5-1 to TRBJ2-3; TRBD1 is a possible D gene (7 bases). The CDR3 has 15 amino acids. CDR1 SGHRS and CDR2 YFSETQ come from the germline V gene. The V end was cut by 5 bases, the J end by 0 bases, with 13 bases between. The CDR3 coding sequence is TGCGCCAGCAGTTTACAGGGGACTAGCACAGATACGCAGTATTTT. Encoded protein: CASSLQGTSTDTQYF. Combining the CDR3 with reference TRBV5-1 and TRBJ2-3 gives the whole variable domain KAGVTQTPRYLIKTRGQQVTLSCSPISGHRSVSWYQQTPGQGLQFLFEYFSETQRNKGNFPGRFSGRQFSNSRSEMNVSTLELGDSALYLCASSLQGTSTDTQYFGPGTRLTVL.

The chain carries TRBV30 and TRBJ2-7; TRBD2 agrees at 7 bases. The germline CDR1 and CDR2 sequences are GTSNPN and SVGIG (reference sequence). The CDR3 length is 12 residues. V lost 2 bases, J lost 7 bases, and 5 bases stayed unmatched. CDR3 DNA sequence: TGTGCCTGGAGTTGGGGAGGGGCGGAGCAGTACTTC. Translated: CAWSWGGAEQYF.

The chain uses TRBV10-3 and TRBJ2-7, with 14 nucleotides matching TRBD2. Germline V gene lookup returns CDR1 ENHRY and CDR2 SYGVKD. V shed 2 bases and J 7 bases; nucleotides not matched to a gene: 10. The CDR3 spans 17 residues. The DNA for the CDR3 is TGTGCCATCAGTGAGAGACAGGCCGGGACTAGCGGGAGTGAGCAGTACTTC. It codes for CAISERQAGTSGSEQYF.

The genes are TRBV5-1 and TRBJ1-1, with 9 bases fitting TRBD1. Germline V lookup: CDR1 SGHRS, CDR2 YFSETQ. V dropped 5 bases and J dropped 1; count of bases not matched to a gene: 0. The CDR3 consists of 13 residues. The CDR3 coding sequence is TGCGCCAGCAGGGGACAGGGGAACACTGAAGCTTTCTTT. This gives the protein CASRGQGNTEAFF.

The CDR3, as DNA: TGTGCCAGCAGACCGCGGGGCAGTATGAACACTGAAGCTTTCTTT. The encoded protein is CASRPRGSMNTEAFF. V gene TRBV28 combines with J gene TRBJ1-1; a weak D match, TRBD1 (5 bases). The CDR3 is made up of 15 amino acids. V was clipped by 6 bases and J by 0 bases, with 14 bases between them. Germline CDR1 is MDHEN and CDR2 is SYDVKM. Full variable domain (rest looked up from reference TRBV28 and TRBJ1-1): DVKVTQSSRYLVKRTGEKVFLECVQDMDHENMFWYRQDPGLGLRLIYFSYDVKMKEKGDIPEGYSVSREKKERFSLILESASTNQTSMYLCASRPRGSMNTEAFFGQGTRLTVV.

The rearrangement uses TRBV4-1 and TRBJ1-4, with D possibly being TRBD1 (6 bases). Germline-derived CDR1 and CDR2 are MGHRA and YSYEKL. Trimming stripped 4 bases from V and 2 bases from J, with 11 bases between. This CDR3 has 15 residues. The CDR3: CASSPKQGTNEKLFF. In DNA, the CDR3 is TGCGCCAGCAGCCCCAAACAGGGCACTAATGAAAAACTGTTTTTT.

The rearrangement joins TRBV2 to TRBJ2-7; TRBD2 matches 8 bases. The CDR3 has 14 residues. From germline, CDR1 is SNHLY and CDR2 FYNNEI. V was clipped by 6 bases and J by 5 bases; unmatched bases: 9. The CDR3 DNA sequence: TGTGCCAGCAGGACGCCGGGACTAGGCCACGAGCAGTACTTC. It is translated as CASRTPGLGHEQYF.

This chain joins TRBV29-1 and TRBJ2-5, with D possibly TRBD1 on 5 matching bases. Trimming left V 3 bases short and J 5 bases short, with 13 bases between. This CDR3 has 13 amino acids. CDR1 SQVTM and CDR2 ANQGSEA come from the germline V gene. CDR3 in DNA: TGCAGCGTTGATGTGCAGGGTGATGAGACCCAGTACTTC. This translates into CSVDVQGDETQYF.

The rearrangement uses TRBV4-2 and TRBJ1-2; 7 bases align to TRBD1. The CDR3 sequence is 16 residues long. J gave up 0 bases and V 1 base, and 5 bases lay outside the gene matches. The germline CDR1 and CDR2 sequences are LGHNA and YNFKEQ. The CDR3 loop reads CASSQGPGQSNYGYTF. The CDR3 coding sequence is TGTGCCAGCAGCCAAGGGCCGGGACAGTCTAACTATGGCTACACCTTC.

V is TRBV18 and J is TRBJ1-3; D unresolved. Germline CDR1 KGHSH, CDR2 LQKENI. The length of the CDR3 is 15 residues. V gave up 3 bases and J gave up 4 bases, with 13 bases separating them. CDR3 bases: TGTGCCAGCTCACCGTCATGGGCAGCCGGAAACACCATATATTTT. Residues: CASSPSWAAGNTIYF.

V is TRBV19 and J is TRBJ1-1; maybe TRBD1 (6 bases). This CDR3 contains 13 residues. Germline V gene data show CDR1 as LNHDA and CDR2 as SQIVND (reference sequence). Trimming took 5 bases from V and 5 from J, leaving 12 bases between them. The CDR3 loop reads CASSSRQATEAFF. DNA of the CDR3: TGTGCCAGTAGTTCCCGACAGGCTACTGAAGCTTTCTTT.

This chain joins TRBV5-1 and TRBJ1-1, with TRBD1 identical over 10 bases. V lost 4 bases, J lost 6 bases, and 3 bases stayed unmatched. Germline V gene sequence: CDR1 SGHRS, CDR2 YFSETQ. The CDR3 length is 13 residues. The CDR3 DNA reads TGCGCCAGCAGCCGGGACAGGGGATCTGAAGCTTTCTTT. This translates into CASSRDRGSEAFF.

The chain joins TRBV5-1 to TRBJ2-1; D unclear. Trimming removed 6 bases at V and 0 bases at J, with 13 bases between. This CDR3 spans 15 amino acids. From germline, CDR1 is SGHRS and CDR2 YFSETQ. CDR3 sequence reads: CASKVGDPSYNEQFF. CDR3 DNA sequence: TGCGCCAGCAAAGTCGGAGACCCCTCCTACAATGAGCAGTTCTTC.

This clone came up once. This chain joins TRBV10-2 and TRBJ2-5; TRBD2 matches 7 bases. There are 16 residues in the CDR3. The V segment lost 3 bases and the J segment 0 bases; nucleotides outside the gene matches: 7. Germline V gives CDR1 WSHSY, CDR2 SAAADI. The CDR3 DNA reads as TGCGCCAGCAGTGAACGAGCGGGACCGTACCAAGAGACCCAGTACTTC. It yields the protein CASSERAGPYQETQYF.

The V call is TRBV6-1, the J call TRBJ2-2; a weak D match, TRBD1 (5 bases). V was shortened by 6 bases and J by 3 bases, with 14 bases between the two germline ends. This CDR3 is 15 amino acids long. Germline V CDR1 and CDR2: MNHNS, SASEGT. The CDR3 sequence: CASSQGARDTGELFF. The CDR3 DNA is TGTGCCAGCAGCCAAGGGGCCAGGGACACCGGGGAGCTGTTTTTT.

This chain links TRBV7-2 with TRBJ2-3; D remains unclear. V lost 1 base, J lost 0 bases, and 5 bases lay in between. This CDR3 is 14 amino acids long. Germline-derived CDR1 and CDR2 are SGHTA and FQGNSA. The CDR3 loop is CASSLDSSTDTQYF. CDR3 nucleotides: TGTGCCAGCAGCTTAGACAGTAGCACAGATACGCAGTATTTT.

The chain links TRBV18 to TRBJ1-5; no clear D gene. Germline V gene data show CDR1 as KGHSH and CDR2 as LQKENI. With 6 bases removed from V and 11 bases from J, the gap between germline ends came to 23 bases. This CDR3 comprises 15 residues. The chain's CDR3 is CASSPSRVTMEAQHF. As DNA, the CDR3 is TGTGCCAGCTCCCCGAGCCGCGTAACCATGGAGGCCCAGCATTTT.

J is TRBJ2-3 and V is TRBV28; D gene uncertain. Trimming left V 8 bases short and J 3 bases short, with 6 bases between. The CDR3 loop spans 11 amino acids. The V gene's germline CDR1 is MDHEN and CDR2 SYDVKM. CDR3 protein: CASRRTDTQYF. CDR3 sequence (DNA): TGTGCCAGCCGGCGGACAGATACGCAGTATTTT.